The rows below give T cell receptor beta chains drawn from one sample of a study of PD-1 blockade in classical Hodgkin lymphoma. Data came from immunoSEQ multiplex PCR; TCRdb stores just in-frame clones and leaves some out. This sample yields tens of thousands of clones, of which around 82% are seen a single time; 32% belongs to the top ten. This specimen consisted of peripheral blood mononuclear cells (PBMCs), obtained at baseline. Every receptor here comes from a human donor with classical Hodgkin lymphoma. The CDR3 runs from the conserved cysteine through the conserved F or W. A D gene is named only where the DNA matches it firmly. Clone size, where shown, is once, few, many, or a class for clones that have expanded.

. | TRBJ2-3 | TRBV11-3 | . | CASSLEGIRADTQYF | TGTGCCAGCAGCTTAGAAGGGATACGGGCAGATACGCAGTATTTT
. | TRBJ1-5 | TRBV10-3 | . | CAISDWGDAKPQHF | TGTGCCATCAGTGATTGGGGAGACGCCAAGCCCCAGCATTTT
few | TRBJ2-1 | TRBV5-1 | TRBD2 | CASSLASGGVSSYNEQFF | TGCGCCAGCAGCTTGGCTAGCGGGGGGGTTAGCTCCTACAATGAGCAGTTCTTC
. | TRBJ2-3 | TRBV7-2 | TRBD1 | CASSLDSGTGDTQYF | TGTGCCAGCAGCTTAGATTCGGGGACAGGAGATACGCAGTATTTT
. | TRBJ1-1 | TRBV19 | . | CASRFLGTDTEAFF | TGTGCCAGTAGGTTTCTGGGGACGGACACTGAAGCTTTCTTT
once | TRBJ1-5 | TRBV19 | . | CASSTNTGTPRPQHF | TGTGCCAGTAGTACCAATACCGGGACCCCCAGGCCCCAGCATTTT
. | TRBJ2-5 | TRBV30 | . | CAWSKGVTQGPGETQYF | TGTGCCTGGTCCAAAGGCGTAACACAGGGCCCCGGAGAGACCCAGTACTTC
few | TRBJ1-2 | TRBV4-1 | . | CASSRDNTNYGYTF | TGCGCCAGCAGCCGGGACAACACTAACTATGGCTACACCTTC
. | TRBJ1-2 | TRBV28 | . | CASTQSVPANYGYTF | TGTGCCAGCACTCAATCCGTACCCGCTAACTATGGCTACACCTTC
. | TRBJ2-5 | TRBV7-2 | . | CASSRGRRETQYF | TGTGCCAGCAGCCGGGGGAGGCGCGAGACCCAGTACTTC
once | TRBJ2-1 | TRBV7-9 | . | CASSLANEQFF | TGTGCCAGCAGCTTGGCCAATGAGCAGTTCTTC
. | TRBJ1-5 | TRBV10-3 | . | CAIGRGRGNQPQHF | TGTGCCATCGGTAGGGGTCGGGGCAATCAGCCCCAGCATTTT
. | TRBJ1-1 | TRBV11-1 | . | CASSGEVDTEAFF | TGTGCCAGCAGCGGCGAAGTAGACACTGAAGCTTTCTTT
. | TRBJ2-2 | TRBV5-1 | . | CASSLTGSANTGELFF | TGCGCCAGCAGCTTGACAGGCTCGGCCAACACCGGGGAGCTGTTTTTT
. | TRBJ1-5 | TRBV19 | TRBD1 | CASSPGEGQVHLSNQPQHF | TGTGCCAGTAGTCCCGGGGAAGGACAGGTTCATCTCAGCAATCAGCCCCAGCATTTT
. | TRBJ1-2 | TRBV15 | . | CATSRDYGTNVAHGYTF | TGTGCCACCAGCAGAGATTACGGCACAAATGTTGCGCATGGCTACACCTTC
. | TRBJ2-5 | TRBV19 | . | CASRRQEEGTQYF | TGTGCCAGTAGAAGACAGGAGGAAGGGACCCAGTACTTC
. | TRBJ1-5 | TRBV6-5 | . | CASRRTDNQPQHF | TGTGCCAGCAGACGGACGGATAATCAGCCCCAGCATTTT
. | TRBJ1-1 | TRBV6-4 | TRBD1 | CASRPQGQGNTEAFF | TGTGCCAGCAGGCCCCAGGGACAGGGGAACACTGAAGCTTTCTTT
. | TRBJ2-5 | TRBV7-3 | . | CASSSDRQETQYF | TGTGCCAGCAGCAGCGACAGACAAGAGACCCAGTACTTC
. | TRBJ2-3 | TRBV7-9 | TRBD1 | CASSAGQGARDTQYF | TGTGCCAGCAGCGCGGGACAGGGGGCGCGAGATACGCAGTATTTT
. | TRBJ2-3 | TRBV9 | TRBD2 | CASSALRAGKRDTQYF | TGTGCCAGCAGCGCCTTGCGAGCGGGGAAGCGGGATACGCAGTATTTT
. | TRBJ2-2 | TRBV7-2 | . | CASSLVGLNGELFF | TGTGCCAGCAGCTTAGTAGGACTAAACGGGGAGCTGTTTTTT
. | TRBJ1-2 | TRBV7-2 | . | CASSSRSTGYTF | TGTGCCAGCAGCTCCCGTTCGACCGGCTACACCTTC
once | TRBJ1-1 | TRBV7-3 | . | CASSPDWGGEAFF | TGTGCCAGCAGCCCCGACTGGGGGGGCGAAGCTTTCTTT
. | TRBJ1-1 | TRBV7-6 | . | CASSVRLSPEEAFF | TGTGCCAGCAGCGTTAGACTTAGTCCCGAAGAAGCTTTCTTT
. | TRBJ1-2 | TRBV28 | . | CASRREYGYTF | TGTGCCAGCCGTAGGGAGTATGGCTACACCTTC
. | TRBJ1-1 | TRBV10-3 | . | CAISEQDSIEAFF | TGTGCCATCAGTGAGCAGGACAGCATTGAAGCTTTCTTT
. | TRBJ1-6 | TRBV15 | TRBD1 | CATSRVAGQANSPLHF | TGTGCCACCAGCAGAGTGGCGGGACAGGCTAATTCACCCCTCCACTTT
. | TRBJ2-3 | TRBV15 | . | CATSPAVDTQYF | TGTGCCACTTCCCCCGCAGTCGATACGCAGTATTTT
. | TRBJ1-2 | TRBV9 | TRBD1 | CASSAPRDRPGDYGYTF | TGTGCCAGCAGCGCCCCCCGGGACAGGCCGGGGGACTATGGCTACACCTTC
. | TRBJ1-1 | TRBV10-3 | . | CATCAGMNTEAFF | TGTGCCACCTGCGCAGGGATGAACACTGAAGCTTTCTTT
. | TRBJ1-4 | TRBV27 | . | CASSSRQARVEKLFF | TGTGCCAGCAGTTCCCGACAGGCTAGGGTTGAAAAACTGTTTTTT
. | TRBJ1-6 | TRBV15 | . | CATSRDPIQGGAYNSPLHF | TGTGCCACCAGCAGAGATCCCATCCAGGGTGGTGCCTATAATTCACCCCTCCACTTT
. | TRBJ1-1 | TRBV6-5 | TRBD1 | CAAYRGHLNTEAFF | TGTGCCGCGTACAGGGGGCACCTGAACACTGAAGCTTTCTTT
. | TRBJ1-3 | TRBV7-9 | TRBD1 | CASSPPQGATGNTIYF | TGTGCCAGCAGCCCACCGCAGGGGGCGACTGGAAACACCATATATTTT
. | TRBJ1-1 | TRBV6-6 | . | CASSAMNTEAFF | TGTGCCAGCAGTGCTATGAACACTGAAGCTTTCTTT
. | TRBJ1-2 | TRBV9 | . | CASSDESQPDGYTF | TGTGCCAGCAGCGACGAATCCCAGCCAGATGGCTACACCTTC
. | TRBJ2-7 | TRBV6-6 | . | CASPRRGPYEQYF | TGTGCCAGCCCCCGAAGGGGACCCTACGAGCAGTACTTC
. | TRBJ2-7 | TRBV7-6 | . | CASSLDYSYEQYF | TGTGCCAGCAGCTTAGATTATTCCTACGAGCAGTACTTC
. | TRBJ2-6 | TRBV4-2 | . | CASSQDHAGGSGANVLTF | TGTGCCAGCAGCCAAGACCACGCCGGTGGCTCTGGGGCCAACGTCCTGACTTTC
once | TRBJ2-7 | TRBV6-6 | . | CASSQLAGTYEQYF | TGTGCCAGCAGCCAGCTGGCCGGTACCTACGAGCAGTACTTC
. | TRBJ2-3 | TRBV23-1 | . | CASSQYTGDTQYF | TGCGCCAGCAGTCAATATACGGGCGATACGCAGTATTTT
. | TRBJ1-2 | TRBV2 | . | CASSEQGNGYTF | TGTGCCAGCAGTGAACAAGGGAATGGCTACACCTTC
. | TRBJ2-5 | TRBV7-7 | . | CASSFGSSGQETQYF | TGTGCCAGCAGCTTTGGAAGCAGCGGGCAGGAGACCCAGTACTTC
. | TRBJ1-1 | TRBV27 | . | CASSLLGPYTEAFF | TGTGCCAGCAGTCTCCTGGGGCCCTACACTGAAGCTTTCTTT